Each of the 10 T cell receptor beta chains below was sequenced from the same sample in a study of T cells in women clearing cervical HPV infection. The table came from immunoSEQ multiplex PCR; TCRdb's copy has only in-frame clones and leaves some out. This sample carries around 22,000 clones, with 3.3% going to the ten biggest clones. The sequencing input was blood buffy coat. The receptors stem from a woman aged 18 to 75 with a cervical HPV16 infection that either progressed to CIN3+ or cleared (not recorded which).

About this clone itself: The read terminates 3 residues before the CDR3 end, so the remaining end is supplied by the germline J gene. The chain links TRBV20-1 to TRBJ2-3; a weak D match, TRBD2 (5 bases). Germline V gene data show CDR1 as DFQATT and CDR2 as SNEGSKA (reference sequence). The CDR3 runs 14 residues. Trimming cost V 6 bases and J 0 bases, with 13 bases left between them. Partial CDR3 DNA: TGCAGTGCAACAAGCGGAGCTAGCACAGATACG. It specifies CSATSGASTDT. The whole CDR3 protein is CSATSGASTDTQYF.

Of note for this clone: The CDR3 is cut off 3 residues early in the read; its end comes from the germline J gene. J is TRBJ2-7 and V is TRBV28; 8 bases fit TRBD2. V shed 3 bases and J 0 bases; nucleotides not matched to a gene: 7. Germline values: CDR1 MDHEN, CDR2 SYDVKM. This CDR3 region has 16 residues. The sequenced part of the CDR3 DNA is TGTGCCAGCAGTTTCTCTCTAGCGGGTCTCTCCTACGAG. Residues: CASSFSLAGLSYE. The whole CDR3 region reads CASSFSLAGLSYEQYF. The whole variable domain, filled in from reference TRBV28 and TRBJ2-7, reads DVKVTQSSRYLVKRTGEKVFLECVQDMDHENMFWYRQDPGLGLRLIYFSYDVKMKEKGDIPEGYSVSREKKERFSLILESASTNQTSMYLCASSFSLAGLSYEQYFGPGTRLTVT.

For this clone: The read terminates 3 residues ahead of where the CDR3 ends, so the germline J gene completes it. V is TRBV20-1 and J is TRBJ2-3, with TRBD2 matching over 9 bases. The germline V gene has CDR1 DFQATT and CDR2 SNEGSKA (reference sequence). The CDR3 contains 14 residues. V was pared by 2 bases and J by 2 bases, with 2 bases of the junction left unmatched. CDR3 DNA (partial): TGCAGTGCTAGACCTAGCGGGAACACAGATACG. Protein product: CSARPSGNTDT. The whole CDR3 reads CSARPSGNTDTQYF.

Of note for this clone: The read halts 3 residues ahead of the CDR3 end, with the missing end drawn from the germline J gene. V gene TRBV5-6 combines with J gene TRBJ1-2; D ambiguous. The CDR3 runs 15 residues. Germline lookup yields CDR1 SGHDT and CDR2 YYEEEE. The V end was cut by 2 bases, the J end by 1 base, with 12 bases between. The CDR3 is CASSLGGSSNYGYTF. CDR3 DNA (partial): TGTGCCAGCAGCTTAGGCGGGTCTAGTAACTATGGC.

As concerns this clone: With the read ending 3 residues before the CDR3 end, the germline J gene is used to fill in that end. This rearrangement joins TRBV5-1 to TRBJ2-1; D gene unclear. The CDR3 has 15 amino acids. CDR1 and CDR2 from the germline V gene are SGHRS and YFSETQ. Trimming removed 2 bases at V and 5 bases at J, with 14 bases between. The DNA read from the CDR3 is TGCGCCAGCAGCTTCGAGCAGGCGAGGCACAATGAG. The encoded protein is CASSFEQARHNE. Given in full, the CDR3 is CASSFEQARHNEQFF.

In the case of this clone: The CDR3 extends 3 residues past the end of the read, so its final part is completed from the germline J gene. J is TRBJ2-1 and V is TRBV5-1; 10 bases match TRBD2. V trimming: 1 base; J trimming: 4 bases; junction bases outside the gene matches: 2. Germline V gives CDR1 SGHRS, CDR2 YFSETQ. CDR3 size: 15 residues. CDR3 sequence reads: CASSLTSGIYNEQFF. CDR3 DNA, as far as it was read: TGCGCCAGCAGCTTGACTAGCGGGATTTACAATGAG.

In regard to this clone: The observed sequence ends 3 residues before the CDR3 terminus, with the missing tail filled in from the germline J gene. V and J are TRBV30 and TRBJ1-4; TRBD1 agrees at 7 bases. Germline CDR1 GTSNPN, CDR2 SVGIG (reference sequence). CDR3 length: 15 residues. With V trimmed by 5 bases and J by 4 bases, 10 bases remained unmatched. The sequenced CDR3 bases are TGTGCCTGGCAAGTCGGAGGGACAGTTAATGAAAAA. The encoded protein is CAWQVGGTVNEK. The CDR3 reads in full as CAWQVGGTVNEKLFF.

Regarding this clone: The read gets to within 3 residues of the CDR3 end, and the germline J gene fills in the rest. The chain couples TRBV11-2 to TRBJ1-1; D possibly corresponds to TRBD1 (6 bases). Germline CDR1 is SGHAT and CDR2 is FQNNGV. The CDR3 totals 14 residues. Trimming removed 4 bases from V and 2 bases from J, with 11 bases in between. The covered CDR3 bases are TGTGCCAGCAGCTCCGCACAGGGCAACACTGAA. It yields the protein CASSSAQGNTE. The CDR3 reads in full as CASSSAQGNTEAFF. Variable domain in full (rest from reference TRBV11-2 and TRBJ1-1): EAGVAQSPRYKIIEKRQSVAFWCNPISGHATLYWYQQILGQGPKLLIQFQNNGVVDDSQLPKDRFSAERLKGVDSTLKIQPAKLEDSAVYLCASSSAQGNTEAFFGQGTRLTVV.

A word on this clone: The read terminates 3 residues ahead of where the CDR3 ends, so the germline J gene completes it. The gene calls are TRBV2 and TRBJ1-1; the D is unclear. V was trimmed by 7 bases and J by 0 bases, leaving 9 bases between them. The CDR3 is made up of 13 amino acids. Germline CDR1 SNHLY, CDR2 FYNNEI. The CDR3 DNA, read in part, is TGTGCCAGCATAGAGAGATTGAACACTGAA. Amino acid sequence: CASIERLNTE. The full CDR3 sequence reads CASIERLNTEAFF. Filled out from reference TRBV2 and TRBJ1-1, the complete variable domain reads EPEVTQTPSHQVTQMGQEVILRCVPISNHLYFYWYRQILGQKVEFLVSFYNNEISEKSEIFDDQFSVERPDGSNFTLKIRSTKLEDSAMYFCASIERLNTEAFFGQGTRLTVV.

Comment on this clone: The CDR3 end is not reached by the read, which stops 3 residues before it; the germline J gene fills it in. The chain combines TRBV10-2 with TRBJ1-6; TRBD1 is a possible D gene (6 bases). The CDR3 has 14 amino acids. V was shortened by 6 bases and J by 8 bases, with 14 bases between the two germline ends. Germline V CDR1 and CDR2: WSHSY, SAAADI. Incomplete CDR3 DNA: TGCGCCAGCAGCCGCAACCACAGGGATTCACCC. It is translated as CASSRNHRDSP. The whole CDR3 is CASSRNHRDSPLHF.